This TCR beta chain came from a study of shared clonotypes between healthy human individuals (dated by TCRdb to about 2020). Describing the broader study: The cohort comprised a couple of women and a few men aged 18 to 49 years. For each donor, CD4 naive and CD4 memory were each run on three plates, CD8 naive on two plates, and CD8 memory on one plate. To estimate repertoire size and how much clonotypes are shared between individuals, the study performed deep sequencing of blood TCR repertoires from a few healthy adults. To increase sequencing depth and limit assay-specific biases, different laboratories used diverse techniques to prepare libraries and sequence TCR repertoires. Leukapheresis yielded between about 0.85 and 10 billion PBMCs per donor. What the study reported, not specific to this receptor: The small number of donors limited the genetic and exposure-history diversity represented. Pairwise subsampling led to the expectation that sequencing depth would affect the degree of clonotype sharing among donors. Compared with non-shared clonotypes, clonotypes shared by all four sorted-subset donors had higher generation probabilities. Across four donors, roughly 5.4% of naive CD4, more than 3% of naive CD8, about 2% of memory CD4, and about 0.44% of memory CD8 clonotypes were shared. Larger estimated clonotype richness was generally found for naive subsets than for memory subsets. Even with the large sequencing depth, rarefaction of the sorted-subset datasets indicated that sequencing was incomplete. Sampling was restricted to blood, and TCR repertoires in tissues likely differ from the TCR repertoires found in blood.

Using the deep immunoSEQ assay, multiplex PCR amplified TCR CDR3 regions from genomic DNA. For each cell subset, the extracted genomic DNA was distributed evenly across all wells of several immunoSEQ 96-well plates, and each plate served as one replicate. For sorted subsets, each replicate PCR was loaded with 200 ng genomic DNA, equivalent to 30,000 to 35,000 T cell genomes. Purified libraries were quantified with a Qubit 3.0 fluorometer, sized on a Bioanalyzer 2100, and re-quantified with the KAPA Library Quantification kit. Each immunoSEQ 96-well plate was sequenced on its own single-read 150-cycle Illumina NextSeq 550 flow cell. The source study handled its data this way. Because the immunoSEQ output held only junctional sequences and lacked quality scores, the filtering could not match the filtering applied to full-length reads. To assign V/J genes and CDR3, sequences were annotated against IMGT germline references using PyIR, a Python wrapper for IgBLAST v1.9. Reads were filtered out if the reads had weak V/J assignments (E-value above 1e-6), no CDR3, stop codons, out-of-frame junctions, or ambiguous translated residues. A V3J clonotype was defined by an identical inferred V gene, J gene, and CDR3 amino acid sequence. To compute the percentage overlap between repertoires, the number of shared unique clonotypes was divided by the size of the smaller repertoire. Repertoire richness was assessed with RTK rarefaction, the Chao1 estimator, and Recon v2.1 estimates of unobserved clonotypes. Generation probabilities were computed with OLGA for all TCRbeta clonotypes obtained by the gDNA method from a handful of donors. The table comes from immuneACCESS by way of TCRdb, which keeps in-frame sequences with V and J called. Part of the clones is missing from these tables; in studies checked, under half for an unresolved V gene and the rest for unknown reasons. Clone size and V and J calls were adopted from that table, with D and trimming inferred from the DNA. The sample profile shows roughly 1 million clones; 60% to 80% of them were found once. The ten biggest clones cover nearly 1.5% of the sample.

This clone was observed once. Its antigen is unknown. Base-call qualities are not available, and no considerably larger clone is one nucleotide away. Donors were healthy HIV-negative adults with no recently reported acute infections or vaccinations. Only Caucasian adults living in Nashville, Tennessee, USA were represented among the donors. Magnetic negative selection was used to enrich CD4+ T cells, after which naive cells were positively selected on CD45RA and the negative fraction became the memory subset. After blood collection by leukapheresis, PBMCs were isolated using Ficoll-Histopaque density gradient centrifugation and then cryopreserved in the vapor phase of liquid nitrogen. Analytical flow cytometry was used to check the purity and quantity of each magnetically sorted T cell population. From each sorted fraction, genomic DNA was isolated and quantified by UV absorbance on a Nanodrop 2000c.

Trimming takes 4 bases from V and 4 bases from J, and the germline ends sit 10 bases apart. CDR1 and CDR2 are read off the germline V gene as LGHNA and YNFKEQ. Measured from the cysteine to the phenylalanine, the CDR3 is 13 residues long. Of the read, only the CDR3 DNA is kept; its 39 bases are in frame from base 1. The receptor was isolated from a man aged 18 to 35 in good health. The sequence links TRBV4-2 to TRBJ2-5, with no confidently assigned D gene. Material: memory CD4+ T cells sorted from blood. What this sample's cell subset or site label stands for: CD45RA-negative fraction. The DNA sequence is TGTGCCAGCAGCCCTATTTTGAGAGAGACCCAGTACTTC. Translation gives CASSPILRETQYF.